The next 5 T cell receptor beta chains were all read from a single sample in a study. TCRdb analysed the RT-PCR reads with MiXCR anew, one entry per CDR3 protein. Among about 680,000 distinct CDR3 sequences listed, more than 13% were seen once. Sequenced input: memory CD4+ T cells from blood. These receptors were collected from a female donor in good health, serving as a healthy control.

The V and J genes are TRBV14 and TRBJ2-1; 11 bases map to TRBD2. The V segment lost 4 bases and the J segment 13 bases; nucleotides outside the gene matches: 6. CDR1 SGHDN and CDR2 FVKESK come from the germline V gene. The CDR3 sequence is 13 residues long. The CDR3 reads CASSRSLAGVQFF. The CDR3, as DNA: TGTGCCAGCAGCCGGTCACTAGCGGGAGTTCAGTTCTTC.

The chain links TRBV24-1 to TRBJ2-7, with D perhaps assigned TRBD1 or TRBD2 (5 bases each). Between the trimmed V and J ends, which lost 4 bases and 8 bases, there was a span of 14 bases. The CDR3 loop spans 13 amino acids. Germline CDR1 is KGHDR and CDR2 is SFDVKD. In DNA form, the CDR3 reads TGTGCCACCAGTGAAGGGGAACCCGGGAAGCAGTACTTC. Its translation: CATSEGEPGKQYF.

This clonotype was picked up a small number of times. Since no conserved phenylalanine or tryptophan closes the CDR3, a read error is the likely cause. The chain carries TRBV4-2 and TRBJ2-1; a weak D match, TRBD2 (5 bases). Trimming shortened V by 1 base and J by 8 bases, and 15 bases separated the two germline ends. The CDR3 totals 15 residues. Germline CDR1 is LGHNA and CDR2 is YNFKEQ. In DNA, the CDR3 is TGTGCCAGCAGCCAAGGGATGGCCGGGAAGGATGAGCAGTTCTCC. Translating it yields CASSQGMAGKDEQFS.

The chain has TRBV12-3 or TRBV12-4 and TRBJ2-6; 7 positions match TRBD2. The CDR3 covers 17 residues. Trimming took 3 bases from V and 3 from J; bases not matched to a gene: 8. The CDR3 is CASSLASGISGANVLTF. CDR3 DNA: TGTGCCAGCAGTTTGGCGAGCGGGATCAGTGGGGCCAACGTCCTGACTTTC.

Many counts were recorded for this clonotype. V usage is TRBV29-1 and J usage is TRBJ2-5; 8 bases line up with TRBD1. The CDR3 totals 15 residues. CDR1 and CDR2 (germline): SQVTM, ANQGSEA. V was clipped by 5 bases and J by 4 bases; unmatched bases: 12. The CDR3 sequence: CSVPAAQGAGETQYF. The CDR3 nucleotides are TGCAGCGTTCCGGCCGCCCAGGGGGCGGGAGAGACCCAGTACTTC.